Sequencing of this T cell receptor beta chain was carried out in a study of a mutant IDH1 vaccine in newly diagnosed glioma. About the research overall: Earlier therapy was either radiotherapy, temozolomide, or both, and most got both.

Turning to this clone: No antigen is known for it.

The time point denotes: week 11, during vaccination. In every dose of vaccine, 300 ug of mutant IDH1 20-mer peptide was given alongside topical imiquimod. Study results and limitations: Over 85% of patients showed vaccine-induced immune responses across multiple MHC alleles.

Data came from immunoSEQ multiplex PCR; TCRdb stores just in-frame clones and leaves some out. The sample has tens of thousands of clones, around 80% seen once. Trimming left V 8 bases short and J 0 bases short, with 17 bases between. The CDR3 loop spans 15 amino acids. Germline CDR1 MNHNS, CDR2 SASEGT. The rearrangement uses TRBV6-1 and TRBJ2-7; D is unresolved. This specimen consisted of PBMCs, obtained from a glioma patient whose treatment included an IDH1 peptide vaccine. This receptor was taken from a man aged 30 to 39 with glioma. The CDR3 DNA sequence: TGTGCCAGCGCCCTTACCCGGACCGTCTCCTACGAGCAGTACTTC. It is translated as CASALTRTVSYEQYF.